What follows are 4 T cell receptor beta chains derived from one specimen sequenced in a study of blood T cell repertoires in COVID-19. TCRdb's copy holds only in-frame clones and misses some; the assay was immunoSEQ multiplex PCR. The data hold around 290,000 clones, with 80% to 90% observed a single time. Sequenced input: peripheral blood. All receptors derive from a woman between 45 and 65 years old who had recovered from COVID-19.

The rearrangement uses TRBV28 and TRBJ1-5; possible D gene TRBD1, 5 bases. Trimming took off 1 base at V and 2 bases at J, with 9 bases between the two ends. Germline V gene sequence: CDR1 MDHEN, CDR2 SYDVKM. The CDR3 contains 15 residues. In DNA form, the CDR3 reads TGTGCCAGCAGTTTATCAGCCAGGGGCAATCAGCCCCAGCATTTT. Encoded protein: CASSLSARGNQPQHF.

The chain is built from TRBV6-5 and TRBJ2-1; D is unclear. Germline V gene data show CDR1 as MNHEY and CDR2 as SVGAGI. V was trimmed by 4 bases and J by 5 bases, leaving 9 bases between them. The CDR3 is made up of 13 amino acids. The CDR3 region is CASSSSQHNEQFF. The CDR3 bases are TGTGCCAGCAGTTCTTCACAGCACAATGAGCAGTTCTTC.

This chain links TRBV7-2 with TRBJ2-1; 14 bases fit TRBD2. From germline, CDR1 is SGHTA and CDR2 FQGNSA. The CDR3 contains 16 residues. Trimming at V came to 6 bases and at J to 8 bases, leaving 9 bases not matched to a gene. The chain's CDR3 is CASRTTSGGAFDEQFF. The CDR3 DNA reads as TGTGCCAGCAGGACGACTAGCGGGGGGGCTTTCGATGAGCAGTTCTTC.

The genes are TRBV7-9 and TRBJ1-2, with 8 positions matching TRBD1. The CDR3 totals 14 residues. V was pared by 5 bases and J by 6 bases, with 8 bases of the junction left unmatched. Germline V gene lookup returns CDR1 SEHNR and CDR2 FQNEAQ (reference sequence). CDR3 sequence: CASSTRTGFDGYTF. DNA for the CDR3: TGTGCCAGCAGCACAAGGACAGGGTTTGATGGCTACACCTTC.